One sample yielded the 11 T cell receptor beta chains listed below, sequenced in a study of blood T cell repertoires in COVID-19. Clones were sequenced by immunoSEQ multiplex PCR, and TCRdb holds only the in-frame ones, with some missing. The sample yields 140,000 to 150,000 clones, 88% seen once. Specimen: peripheral blood. Receptors were obtained from a man between 65 and 85 years old with acute or convalescent COVID-19.

The chain employs TRBV29-1 and TRBJ1-5, with 7 bases fitting TRBD1. CDR3 size: 13 residues. The germline CDR1 and CDR2 sequences are SQVTM and ANQGSEA. V was pared by 6 bases and J by 6 bases, with 8 bases of the junction left unmatched. The CDR3 loop is CSVQGDMRQPQHF. CDR3 in DNA: TGCAGCGTGCAGGGGGATATGCGTCAGCCCCAGCATTTT.

This sequence joins TRBV30 and TRBJ2-2; 9 positions match TRBD2. Germline V gene data show CDR1 as GTSNPN and CDR2 as SVGIG (reference sequence). The CDR3 loop spans 14 amino acids. V shed 3 bases, J shed 6 bases, and the junction held 5 bases outside the gene matches. The CDR3 sequence is CAWRLAGVPGELFF. In DNA, the CDR3 is TGTGCCTGGAGATTAGCGGGAGTCCCCGGGGAGCTGTTTTTT.

The V and J genes are TRBV18 and TRBJ2-5; a weak D match, TRBD1 (6 bases). Trimming took 5 bases from V and 2 from J, leaving 15 bases between them. Germline V gives CDR1 KGHSH, CDR2 LQKENI. CDR3 size: 15 residues. The CDR3 reads CASSTNRESQETQYF. CDR3 nucleotide sequence: TGTGCCAGCTCAACCAACAGGGAAAGTCAAGAGACCCAGTACTTC.

This clone was picked up one time. This chain connects TRBV7-8 to TRBJ1-2, with 8 bases aligning to TRBD1. CDR1 is SGHVS and CDR2 is FQNEAQ in the germline V gene. The CDR3 has 14 amino acids. The trim removed 2 bases at V and 6 bases at J, leaving 5 bases unmatched. CDR3 in amino acids: CASSLNRGVHGYTF. CDR3 nucleotides: TGTGCCAGCAGCTTAAACAGGGGGGTCCATGGCTACACCTTC.

This chain links TRBV12-2 with TRBJ2-7; the table's D call TRBD2 went unverified against the DNA. TRBV12-2 is reported as a pseudogene. The CDR3 length is 16 residues. The CDR3 region has the DNA TGTGCAAGTCGCTCCCGTCCAGATAACAGGAGGGGCGAGCAGTACTTC. It is translated as CASRSRPDNRRGEQYF.

This chain joins TRBV7-9 and TRBJ2-7, with TRBD2 matching 10 bases. The CDR3 length is 14 residues. J lost 5 bases, V lost 1 base, and 2 bases had no gene match. From germline, CDR1 is SEHNR and CDR2 FQNEAQ (reference sequence). CDR3 DNA sequence: TGTGCCAGCAGCTTAGGCCTAGCGGGAGACGAGCAGTACTTC. Its protein is CASSLGLAGDEQYF. The complete variable domain, with remaining parts taken from reference TRBV7-9 and TRBJ2-7, reads DTGVSQNPRHKITKRGQNVTFRCDPISEHNRLYWYRQTLGQGPEFLTYFQNEAQLEKSRLLSDRFSAERPKGSFSTLEIQRTEQGDSAMYLCASSLGLAGDEQYFGPGTRLTVT.

The V call is TRBV2, the J call TRBJ2-7; 14 nucleotides line up with TRBD2. Trimming at V came to 7 bases and at J to 4 bases, leaving 6 bases not matched to a gene. This CDR3 is 15 amino acids long. Germline CDR1 reads SNHLY; CDR2 reads FYNNEI. CDR3 nucleotide sequence: TGTGCCAGCACCAAGGGACTAGCGGGAGAGTACGAGCAGTACTTC. As protein: CASTKGLAGEYEQYF.

J is TRBJ2-7 and V is TRBV21-1; the tabulated D call, TRBD2, remains unverified against the DNA. TRBV21-1 is a pseudogene segment. This CDR3 is built from 15 residues. CDR3 sequence (DNA): TGTGCCAGCAGCAATGGAGGGGAGGTAAGGTACGAGCAGTACTTC. The encoded protein is CASSNGGEVRYEQYF.

This rearrangement joins TRBV13 to TRBJ2-7; TRBD1 matches 9 bases. The V and J ends lost 2 bases and 2 bases, in that order; junction bases with no gene match: 4. Germline CDR1 reads PRHDT; CDR2 reads FYEKMQ (reference sequence). The CDR3 has 15 residues. CDR3: CASSLSGQGTYEQYF. The CDR3 DNA follows: TGTGCCAGCAGCTTATCCGGACAGGGGACCTACGAGCAGTACTTC.

This clone was picked up many times. The rearrangement uses TRBV7-9 and TRBJ1-1; tentative D call: TRBD1 (6 bases). The ends were cut back, 2 bases at V and 6 bases at J, with 13 bases in the middle. This CDR3 region has 14 residues. CDR1 SEHNR and CDR2 FQNEAQ come from the germline V gene (reference sequence). In nucleotides, the CDR3 is TGTGCCAGCAGCTTAATGGGGGCGCGAGCTGAAGCTTTCTTT. Translated, it gives CASSLMGARAEAFF.

This clone was counted once. The J gene is TRBJ1-2, the V gene TRBV3-1 (or the pseudogene TRBV3-2), with 8 bases matching TRBD1. V shed 1 base and J 2 bases; nucleotides not matched to a gene: 0. Germline V gives CDR1 LGHDT, CDR2 YNNKEL (reference sequence). This CDR3 comprises 14 residues. The DNA of the CDR3 is TGTGCCAGCAGCCAAGGGACAGGGAACTATGGCTACACCTTC. It is translated as CASSQGTGNYGYTF.